Below, 14 T cell receptor beta chains from the same sample are listed, as sequenced in a study of PD-L1 blockade in urothelial cancer. Some clones are missing from TCRdb's copy, which holds only in-frame ones; the method was immunoSEQ multiplex PCR. The repertoire has some 100,000 clones, over 80% of them found once; the top ten carry 0.7% to 0.95%. The sample in question was PBMCs, obtained around atezolizumab (anti-PD-L1) treatment. These receptors came from a woman older than 75 with urothelial cancer.

The chain couples TRBV10-3 to TRBJ1-1; maybe TRBD1 (5 bases). The ends were cut back, 2 bases at V and 1 base at J, with 5 bases in the middle. The CDR3 has 13 residues. Germline V lookup: CDR1 ENHRY, CDR2 SYGVKD. The CDR3 nucleotides read TGTGCCATCAGTGAGGGGGCGAACACTGAAGCTTTCTTT. Protein sequence: CAISEGANTEAFF.

The chain recombines TRBV7-3 with TRBJ2-3; 8 bases are a match to TRBD2. The CDR3 length is 15 residues. V gave up 5 bases and J gave up 0 bases; unmatched junction bases: 4. Germline V gene data show CDR1 as SGHTA and CDR2 as FQGTGA. In DNA form, the CDR3 reads TGTGCCAGCAGCCAAGCGGGGGCTAGCACAGATACGCAGTATTTT. Its translation is CASSQAGASTDTQYF.

The rearrangement uses TRBV30 and TRBJ2-7, with 7 bases matching TRBD1. V was pared by 1 base and J by 5 bases, with 5 bases of the junction left unmatched. The germline V gene encodes CDR1 GTSNPN and CDR2 SVGIG (reference sequence). The CDR3 sequence is 13 residues long. CDR3 nucleotides: TGTGCCTGGAGTGGATGGACAGGTGACGAGCAGTACTTC. It codes for CAWSGWTGDEQYF.

The V and J genes are TRBV30 and TRBJ2-3; the match to TRBD2 covers 7 bases. V trimming: 2 bases; J trimming: 1 base; junction bases outside the gene matches: 12. The CDR3 loop spans 17 amino acids. CDR1 and CDR2 from the germline V gene are GTSNPN and SVGIG (reference sequence). For the CDR3, the DNA is TGTGCCTGGAGTAGGCCCGGGGCAGGGAGGGGCACAGATACGCAGTATTTT. This codes for CAWSRPGAGRGTDTQYF.

The chain couples TRBV6-1 to TRBJ1-2; D remains ambiguous. The ends were cut back, 3 bases at V and 2 bases at J, with 7 bases in the middle. This CDR3 comprises 13 residues. From germline, CDR1 is MNHNS and CDR2 SASEGT. The CDR3 nucleotides are TGTGCCAGCAGTGAGGCCTCAAACTATGGCTACACCTTC. This codes for CASSEASNYGYTF.

The chain combines TRBV18 with TRBJ2-1; 7 nucleotides line up with TRBD2. The CDR3 runs 19 residues. With V trimmed by 8 bases and J by 2 bases, 21 bases remained unmatched. From germline, CDR1 is KGHSH and CDR2 LQKENI. This CDR3 is CASPRGASGVGRTYNEQFF. CDR3 DNA: TGTGCCAGCCCCCGCGGGGCTAGCGGAGTGGGGAGAACCTACAATGAGCAGTTCTTC.

The genes are TRBV15 and TRBJ1-5; 11 positions match TRBD1. The length of the CDR3 is 15 residues. V trimming: 4 bases; J trimming: 3 bases; junction bases outside the gene matches: 2. Germline CDR1 and CDR2: LNHNV and YYDKDF (reference sequence). CDR3 DNA sequence: TGTGCCACCAGCAAGGGACAGGGGGTCAATCAGCCCCAGCATTTT. Amino acid sequence: CATSKGQGVNQPQHF.

The chain is built from TRBV11-2 and TRBJ2-1, with 9 nucleotides matching TRBD2. The V segment lost 0 bases and the J segment 6 bases; nucleotides outside the gene matches: 15. Germline V lookup: CDR1 SGHAT, CDR2 FQNNGV. The CDR3 runs 19 residues. The CDR3 DNA reads TGTGCCAGCAGCTTAGATCTTGGTAGCGGGAGTCTTAGGGCCAATGAGCAGTTCTTC. Translated: CASSLDLGSGSLRANEQFF.

The chain employs TRBV5-1 and TRBJ2-5; 9 bases align to TRBD2. The germline V gene encodes CDR1 SGHRS and CDR2 YFSETQ. Trimming cost V 7 bases and J 2 bases; bases outside gene matches: 9. The CDR3 is made up of 15 amino acids. The CDR3 DNA reads as TGCGCCAGCTTCCGATCGACTAGCGGTCAAGAGACCCAGTACTTC. Its translation is CASFRSTSGQETQYF. Complete variable domain (other parts from reference TRBV5-1 and TRBJ2-5): KAGVTQTPRYLIKTRGQQVTLSCSPISGHRSVSWYQQTPGQGLQFLFEYFSETQRNKGNFPGRFSGRQFSNSRSEMNVSTLELGDSALYLCASFRSTSGQETQYFGPGTRLLVL.

This clone was seen only a few times. The V call is TRBV2, the J call TRBJ2-3; 10 nucleotides align to TRBD2. Germline CDR1 reads SNHLY; CDR2 reads FYNNEI. This CDR3 is built from 16 residues. V shed 6 bases, J shed 0 bases, and the junction held 6 bases outside the gene matches. The chain's CDR3 is CASSQSTSGSTDTQYF. As DNA, the CDR3 is TGTGCCAGCAGCCAATCGACTAGCGGGAGCACAGATACGCAGTATTTT.

The chain uses TRBV19 and TRBJ2-2, with TRBD1 matching over 8 bases. In germline, CDR1 is LNHDA, CDR2 SQIVND (reference sequence). V lost 7 bases, J lost 0 bases, and 7 bases stayed unmatched. This CDR3 contains 16 residues. The CDR3 nucleotides read TGTGCCAGTAAGGGGTCGGGACAGGCGAACACCGGGGAGCTGTTTTTT. Translation: CASKGSGQANTGELFF.

J is TRBJ2-2 and V is TRBV28; D ambiguous. V lost 8 bases to trimming and J lost 0 bases, with 16 bases between them. This CDR3 comprises 16 residues. Germline values: CDR1 MDHEN, CDR2 SYDVKM. The CDR3 coding sequence is TGTGCCAGCCGACCCCCTGACTCGACGAACACCGGGGAGCTGTTTTTT. Protein sequence: CASRPPDSTNTGELFF.

V and J are TRBV27 and TRBJ2-7, with TRBD2 matching 8 bases. The germline CDR1 and CDR2 sequences are MNHEY and SMNVEV (reference sequence). This CDR3 is built from 15 residues. Germline trimming cut 3 bases from V and 2 bases from J; bases unmatched to any gene: 6. The CDR3 loop is CASSLRGGGTYEQYF. CDR3 bases: TGTGCCAGCAGTTTGAGGGGCGGGGGGACCTACGAGCAGTACTTC.

This chain links TRBV27 with TRBJ1-5; no definite D call. Trimming removed 3 bases from V and 0 bases from J, with 12 bases in between. Germline V gene sequence: CDR1 MNHEY, CDR2 SMNVEV (reference sequence). The CDR3 runs to 16 residues. CDR3 bases: TGTGCCAGCAGTTTCCTGGGTTCAGGTAGCAATCAGCCCCAGCATTTT. Protein product: CASSFLGSGSNQPQHF.